The TCR beta chain described here comes from a study of blood T cell repertoires in COVID-19. TCRdb's copy holds only in-frame clones and misses some; the assay was immunoSEQ multiplex PCR. The sample records roughly 25,000 clones, 65% to 75% being singletons. This CDR3 is built from 14 residues. The V and J ends lost 8 bases and 1 base respectively, with 13 bases between them. Germline V gene sequence: CDR1 KGHDR, CDR2 SFDVKD. This sequence was found in a middle-aged man with COVID-19, enrolled during active disease. The gene calls are TRBV24-1 and TRBJ1-1; D gene unclear. Sequencing was performed on peripheral blood. In DNA form, the CDR3 reads TGTGCCACCAAGGAGGAAGGCGAGAACACTGAAGCTTTCTTT. It specifies CATKEEGENTEAFF.